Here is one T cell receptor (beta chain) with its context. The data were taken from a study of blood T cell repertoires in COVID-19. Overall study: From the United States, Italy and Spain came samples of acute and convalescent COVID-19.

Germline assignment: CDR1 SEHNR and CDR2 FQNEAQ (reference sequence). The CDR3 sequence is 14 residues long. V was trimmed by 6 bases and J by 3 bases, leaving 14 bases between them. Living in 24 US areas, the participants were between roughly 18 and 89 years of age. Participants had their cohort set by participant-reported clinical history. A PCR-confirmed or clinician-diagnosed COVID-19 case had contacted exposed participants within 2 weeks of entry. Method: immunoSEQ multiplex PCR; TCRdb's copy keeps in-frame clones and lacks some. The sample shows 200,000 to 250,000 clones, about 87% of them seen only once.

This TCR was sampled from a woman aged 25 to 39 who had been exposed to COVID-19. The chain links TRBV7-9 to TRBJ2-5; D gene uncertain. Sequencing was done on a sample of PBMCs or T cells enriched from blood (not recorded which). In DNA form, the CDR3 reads TGTGCCAGCAGTCTGGGTGGCGGAAAAGAGACCCAGTACTTC. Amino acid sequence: CASSLGGGKETQYF.